This T cell receptor beta chain emerged from a study of beta chain features in type 1 diabetes. Investigators reverse transcribed all isolated RNA, so they sequenced expressed TCRB transcripts. The method was immunoSEQ multiplex PCR; TCRdb's version includes in-frame clones alone and lacks a portion of them. The sample lists approximately 100,000 clones, almost 40% occurring once. The germline CDR1 and CDR2 sequences are SGHTA and FQGNSA. The CDR3 runs to 18 residues. The ends lost 5 bases at V and 4 bases at J; junction bases unmatched: 12. The authors obtained over 98% purity in all sorted populations.

V gene TRBV7-2 combines with J gene TRBJ2-1; 12 bases are shared with TRBD2. The sequence was obtained from a woman aged 18-29 years in good health. Sequencing input: stem cell memory CD4+ T cells from blood. CDR3 loop: CASSPRTLGLAGYNEQFF. The CDR3 DNA is TGTGCCAGCAGCCCCCGGACCCTCGGACTAGCGGGGTACAATGAGCAGTTCTTC.